This TCR beta chain is from a study of T cells in Graves' hyperthyroidism and ophthalmopathy. General study findings and limits: Ophthalmopathy was told apart from stable hyperthyroidism by a 13 V-J model. Blood samples included most of the expanded thyroid clonotypes exceeding 0.001.

This clonotype was recorded a few times. The antigen remains undetermined. This CDR3 contains 17 residues. With 5 bases removed from V and 5 bases from J, the gap between germline ends came to 21 bases. Germline CDR1 and CDR2: LGHDT and YNNKEL (reference sequence). Patients affected by ophthalmopathy presented a Clinical Activity Score of at least 3, a NOSPECS grade of at least 4, and disease duration below 3 months. TCR beta CDR3 regions were amplified from RNA. The HTBI set primed first-round TCR CDR3 RT-PCR. TCRdb fed the multiplex PCR reads into MiXCR, producing one record per CDR3 protein. The sample has under 350,000 distinct CDR3 sequences, roughly 13% seen once.

The V call is TRBV3-1, the J call TRBJ2-2; D is ambiguous. Sample: blood. The receptor was isolated from a woman aged 40 to 49 with Graves' ophthalmopathy. In nucleotides, the CDR3 is TGTGCCAGCAGCTTGGCGAAAATCTTCCTTGGAACCGGGGAGCTGTTTTTT. Translating gives CASSLAKIFLGTGELFF. Full variable domain (outside the CDR3, taken from reference TRBV3-1 and TRBJ2-2): DTAVSQTPKYLVTQMGNDKSIKCEQNLGHDTMYWYKQDSKKFLKIMFSYNNKELIINETVPNRFSPKSPDKAHLNLHINSLELGDSAVYFCASSLAKIFLGTGELFFGEGSRLTVL.